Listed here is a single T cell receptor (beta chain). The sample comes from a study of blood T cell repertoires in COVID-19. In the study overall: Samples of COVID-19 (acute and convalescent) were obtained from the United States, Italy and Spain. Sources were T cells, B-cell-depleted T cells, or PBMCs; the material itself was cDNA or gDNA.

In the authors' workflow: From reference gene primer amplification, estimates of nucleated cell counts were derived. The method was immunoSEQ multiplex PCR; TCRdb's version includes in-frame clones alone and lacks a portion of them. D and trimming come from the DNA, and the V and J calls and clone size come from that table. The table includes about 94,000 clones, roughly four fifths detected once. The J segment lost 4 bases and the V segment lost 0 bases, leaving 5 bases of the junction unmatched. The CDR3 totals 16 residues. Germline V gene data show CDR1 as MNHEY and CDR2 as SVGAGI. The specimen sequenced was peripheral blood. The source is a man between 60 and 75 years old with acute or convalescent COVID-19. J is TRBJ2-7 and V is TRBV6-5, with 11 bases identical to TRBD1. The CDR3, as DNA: TGTGCCAGCAGTTACTCCCGGACAGGGGGCGCGTACGAGCAGTACTTC. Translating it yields CASSYSRTGGAYEQYF.